This entry lists 24 T cell receptor beta chains sequenced from one sample in a study of cytomegalovirus exposure and HLA in healthy donors. It was with 60 Vbeta and 13 Jbeta primers that the PCR ran. Clones were read by immunoSEQ multiplex PCR, and TCRdb kept only the in-frame ones, dropping some. The table shows more than 85,000 clones, with about 73% occurring only once. The source material was PBMCs. These receptors all come from a woman in her forties or fifties in good health and CMV-seropositive.

This sequence joins TRBV4-1 and TRBJ2-1; 8 positions match TRBD2. The germline V gene has CDR1 MGHRA and CDR2 YSYEKL. The CDR3 runs 19 residues. V shed 4 bases, J shed 0 bases, and the junction held 14 bases outside the gene matches. The CDR3: CASSLVGSGSVGSYNEQFF. CDR3 in DNA: TGCGCCAGCAGCCTTGTTGGGAGCGGGAGCGTTGGCTCCTACAATGAGCAGTTCTTC.

This clone occurred a few times. CDR3 DNA sequence: TGTGCCAGCGTAGCGGACTCCTACGAGCAGTACTTC. Translation gives CASVADSYEQYF. The gene calls are TRBV6-5 and TRBJ2-7, with a possible D match to TRBD2 (6 bases). Germline values: CDR1 MNHEY, CDR2 SVGAGI. The CDR3 loop spans 12 amino acids. V was trimmed by 8 bases and J by 0 bases, leaving 8 bases between them.

This chain uses TRBV5-4 with TRBJ2-3; TRBD2 aligns across 7 bases. Germline CDR1 SGHNT, CDR2 YYREEE (reference sequence). Unmatched junction bases numbered 4, after V lost 0 bases and J lost 3 bases. This CDR3 is built from 15 residues. The CDR3 nucleotides are TGTGCCAGCAGCTTGGCCCAGCGGGAAACAGATACGCAGTATTTT. Amino acid sequence: CASSLAQRETDTQYF. Variable domain in full (rest from reference TRBV5-4 and TRBJ2-3): ETGVTQSPTHLIKTRGQQVTLRCSSQSGHNTVSWYQQALGQGPQFIFQYYREEENGRGNFPPRFSGLQFPNYSSELNVNALELDDSALYLCASSLAQRETDTQYFGPGTRLTVL.

The sample holds a few counts of this clone. The chain is built from TRBV6-6 and TRBJ2-1, with D possibly being TRBD2 (5 bases). The germline V gene encodes CDR1 MNHNY and CDR2 SVGAGI (reference sequence). Trimming removed 7 bases at V and 15 bases at J, with 22 bases between. The CDR3 is 13 residues long. CDR3 DNA: TGTGCCAGCATCCAAGGTCCCGGACGGGCGGGGTTCTTC. It encodes CASIQGPGRAGFF.

This sequence joins TRBV12-5 and TRBJ1-1, with unresolved D. The germline V and J ends were trimmed by 9 bases and 1 base, with 12 bases remaining between them. CDR3 size: 13 residues. Germline assignment: CDR1 LGHNT and CDR2 FRNRAP. This CDR3 is CASSLTANTEAFF. The CDR3 DNA is TGTGCTAGCTCCCTAACAGCGAACACTGAAGCTTTCTTT.

In its sample, this clone was seen a few times. The chain uses TRBV6-1 and TRBJ1-4; 9 nucleotides agree with TRBD1. Trimming took 0 bases from V and 8 from J; bases not matched to a gene: 7. Looked up from germline, CDR1 is MNHNS and CDR2 is SASEGT. The CDR3 contains 16 residues. CDR3 sequence (DNA): TGTGCCAGCAGTGAAGCGACGGGACAGGGTGACGAAAAACTGTTTTTT. The encoded protein is CASSEATGQGDEKLFF.

The V and J genes are TRBV28 and TRBJ1-5; 8 bases fit TRBD1. This CDR3 contains 15 residues. V lost 3 bases and J lost 2; bases outside the gene matches: 3. Germline CDR1 reads MDHEN; CDR2 reads SYDVKM. Written as DNA, the CDR3 is TGTGCCAGCAGTTTTGGACAGGGTGGCAATCAGCCCCAGCATTTT. Its translation is CASSFGQGGNQPQHF.

This chain joins TRBV9 and TRBJ2-5; possibly TRBD2 for D (5 bases). Germline assignment: CDR1 SGDLS and CDR2 YYNGEE. The CDR3 is 16 residues long. Trimming stripped 2 bases from V and 1 base from J, with 15 bases between. CDR3 loop: CASSVTSGGLQETQYF. CDR3 nucleotides: TGTGCCAGCAGCGTCACCAGCGGCGGCCTCCAAGAGACCCAGTACTTC.

J is TRBJ2-2 and V is TRBV4-3, with D perhaps TRBD1 (6 bases). CDR3 length: 14 residues. V gave up 7 bases and J gave up 3 bases, with 12 bases separating them. CDR1 and CDR2 from the germline V gene are LGHNA and YSLEER. The CDR3 region is CASTQGLDTGELFF. The CDR3 nucleotides read TGCGCCAGCACCCAGGGGCTTGACACCGGGGAGCTGTTTTTT.

J is TRBJ2-2 and V is TRBV12-5; tentatively, D is TRBD2 (5 bases). The germline V and J ends were trimmed by 6 bases and 3 bases, with 14 bases remaining between them. CDR1 is LGHNT and CDR2 is FRNRAP in the germline V gene. There are 15 residues in the CDR3. The DNA for the CDR3 is TGTGCTAGTGGGACCGGGGAGTTCGACACCGGGGAGCTGTTTTTT. Residues: CASGTGEFDTGELFF.

The chain joins TRBV5-1 to TRBJ2-2; possible D gene TRBD2, 6 bases. Trimming left V 7 bases short and J 3 bases short, with 13 bases between. CDR1 is SGHRS, CDR2 YFSETQ, per germline. The CDR3 consists of 14 residues. The CDR3 region is CASRGTPDTGELFF. The CDR3 region has the DNA TGCGCCAGCCGCGGGACTCCCGACACCGGGGAGCTGTTTTTT. The variable domain in full, completed from reference TRBV5-1 and TRBJ2-2, reads KAGVTQTPRYLIKTRGQQVTLSCSPISGHRSVSWYQQTPGQGLQFLFEYFSETQRNKGNFPGRFSGRQFSNSRSEMNVSTLELGDSALYLCASRGTPDTGELFFGEGSRLTVL.

The CDR3 DNA reads as TGTGCCAGCTCACCATTGGACAGGGGACCCACTGAAGCTTTCTTT. Residues: CASSPLDRGPTEAFF. The chain recombines TRBV18 with TRBJ1-1; the match to TRBD1 covers 9 bases. The CDR3 has 15 residues. Germline-derived CDR1 and CDR2 are KGHSH and LQKENI. With 2 bases clipped from V and 4 bases from J, the junction kept 5 bases outside the gene matches.

This clone was observed a handful of times. The chain carries TRBV30 and TRBJ1-2; 7 bases map to TRBD1. Germline values: CDR1 GTSNPN, CDR2 SVGIG (reference sequence). V lost 2 bases, J lost 8 bases, and 11 bases stayed unmatched. The CDR3 has 14 amino acids. CDR3 amino acids: CAWSSSRDSNGYTF. The CDR3 DNA sequence: TGTGCCTGGAGTTCGAGCCGGGACAGCAACGGCTACACCTTC.

The V and J genes are TRBV4-3 and TRBJ2-2, with 8 bases lining up with TRBD1. Germline loops: CDR1 LGHNA, CDR2 YSLEER. The CDR3 contains 16 residues. Losses at the gene ends were 4 bases for V and 5 bases for J; bases not matched to a gene: 9. The CDR3 region has the DNA TGCGCCAGCAGCCCTCTTGGACAGGGCCGGACCGGGGAGCTGTTTTTT. It codes for CASSPLGQGRTGELFF.

The rearrangement joins TRBV9 to TRBJ1-4, with 7 bases identical to TRBD1. The germline V gene has CDR1 SGDLS and CDR2 YYNGEE. The V and J ends lost 4 bases and 6 bases, in that order; junction bases with no gene match: 9. The CDR3 runs 15 residues. The CDR3 is CASSPPTGLDEKLFF. The DNA of the CDR3 is TGTGCCAGCAGCCCCCCGACAGGGTTGGATGAAAAACTGTTTTTT.

This clone was found a few times. The chain combines TRBV19 with TRBJ2-1; 10 bases agree with TRBD2. There are 16 residues in the CDR3. CDR1 and CDR2 from the germline V gene are LNHDA and SQIVND (reference sequence). V trimming: 4 bases; J trimming: 9 bases; junction bases outside the gene matches: 12. CDR3 nucleotide sequence: TGTGCCAGTAGTACTCACCAGCGGGAGGGTCCGGGTGAGCAGTTCTTC. Protein product: CASSTHQREGPGEQFF.

The chain uses TRBV13 and TRBJ2-7, with D possibly TRBD2 on 5 matching bases. Looked up from germline, CDR1 is PRHDT and CDR2 is FYEKMQ (reference sequence). V was trimmed by 1 base and J by 9 bases, leaving 10 bases between them. There are 12 residues in the CDR3. The CDR3, as DNA: TGTGCCAGCAGCTTAGATGCGGCGGGGCAGTACTTC. Its translation is CASSLDAAGQYF. The full variable domain, rest sourced from reference TRBV13 and TRBJ2-7, is AAGVIQSPRHLIKEKRETATLKCYPIPRHDTVYWYQQGPGQDPQFLISFYEKMQSDKGSIPDRFSAQQFSDYHSELNMSSLELGDSALYFCASSLDAAGQYFGPGTRLTVT.

This chain links TRBV7-9 with TRBJ2-5; TRBD2 aligns across 7 bases. CDR1 is SEHNR, CDR2 FQNEAQ, per germline (reference sequence). The CDR3 spans 16 residues. V shed 5 bases and J 2 bases; nucleotides not matched to a gene: 11. CDR3 nucleotides: TGTGCCAGCAGCCCTCGGATAGCGGGTTATCAAGAGACCCAGTACTTC. It specifies CASSPRIAGYQETQYF.

The rearrangement uses TRBV7-2 and TRBJ2-4; TRBD2 matches at 9 bases. The trim removed 3 bases at V and 6 bases at J, leaving 9 bases unmatched. Germline loops: CDR1 SGHTA, CDR2 FQGNSA. This CDR3 is 16 amino acids long. CDR3 bases: TGTGCCAGCAGCTTGGGGGGGGCGGGAGGGCTAAACATTCAGTACTTC. Protein product: CASSLGGAGGLNIQYF.

This rearrangement joins TRBV7-2 to TRBJ2-2; 10 bases fit TRBD2. CDR1 is SGHTA and CDR2 is FQGNSA in the germline V gene. With 0 bases clipped from V and 5 bases from J, the junction kept 6 bases outside the gene matches. This CDR3 comprises 17 residues. CDR3 coding DNA: TGTGCCAGCAGCTTAGCAGCGGGAGGGCCGATTACCGGGGAGCTGTTTTTT. Translated, it gives CASSLAAGGPITGELFF.

The chain has TRBV6-1 and TRBJ1-4; 8 bases map to TRBD1. CDR3 length: 19 residues. CDR1 MNHNS and CDR2 SASEGT come from the germline V gene. The J segment lost 7 bases and the V segment lost 1 base, leaving 17 bases of the junction unmatched. The CDR3, as DNA: TGTGCCAGCAGTGAAGATCCGTCAGGGGGCGTTTCGAGGAGTGAAAAACTGTTTTTT. Its translation: CASSEDPSGGVSRSEKLFF.

In the case of this clone: Other DNA sequences in this specimen translate into the identical CDR3. The J gene is TRBJ1-2, the V gene TRBV7-2; perhaps TRBD1 as D (5 bases). Germline V CDR1 and CDR2: SGHTA, FQGNSA. Trimming shortened V by 4 bases and J by 5 bases, and 8 bases separated the two germline ends. The CDR3 runs to 12 residues. The CDR3 loop reads CASSSPGYGYTF. As DNA, the CDR3 is TGTGCCAGCAGCTCACCAGGGTATGGCTACACCTTC.

In DNA form, the CDR3 reads TGTGCCAGCAGCTTCGGAGGGAGCACAGATACGCAGTATTTT. Translating gives CASSFGGSTDTQYF. The chain combines TRBV7-3 with TRBJ2-3; tentatively, D is TRBD2 (6 bases). Per germline, CDR1 SGHTA and CDR2 FQGTGA. This CDR3 has 14 residues. The V end lost 3 bases, the J end lost 0 bases, and 7 bases lay between the germline ends.

The V call is TRBV27, the J call TRBJ2-5; D ambiguous. V was trimmed by 3 bases and J by 5 bases, leaving 10 bases between them. The CDR3 spans 13 residues. Germline lookup yields CDR1 MNHEY and CDR2 SMNVEV (reference sequence). The chain's CDR3 is CASSFSVGETQYF. The CDR3 DNA reads as TGTGCCAGCAGTTTCAGCGTCGGGGAGACCCAGTACTTC.